The sequence of this T cell receptor beta chain was determined in a study of beta chain features in type 1 diabetes (dated by TCRdb to 2017 to 2018). Regarding the research as a whole: No differences in mean age, gender distribution, total cell number or subset yield were found between patients and healthy donors. Across all samples, roughly 110,000,000 sorted cells were examined, and cell number per subset correlated strongly with RNA yield. In the study, TCRB repertoires of sorted circulating CD4+ T cell subsets from recently diagnosed type 1 diabetes patients were compared with those of matched healthy donors. Whereas all 30 or so donors provided naive and central memory subsets, regulatory and stem cell-like memory subsets were isolated from just 8 patients and about eight healthy donors. The paper as a whole reports these results and caveats: Because cDNA rather than genomic DNA was sequenced, highly expressing activated cells could have been over-represented, although no difference in activation and CD3 levels was found between groups. In all four CD4+ subsets, TCRB CDR3 length was moderately but significantly shorter in type 1 diabetes patients. At VDJ recombination sites, patients with type 1 diabetes made fewer insertions and deleted more nucleotides, a pattern implying thymic rearrangement abnormalities. Shorter templates might have been favored by PCR, but patient and control samples were amplified and corrected together, so both groups would have been affected equally by any skew. Because small numbers of individuals were included in the HLA sub-analyses, any influence of HLA type on TCRB rearrangement was left unresolved. Naive, central memory and regulatory TCRB repertoires appeared to be more similar among patients than among healthy donors.

The High Capacity cDNA Reverse Transcription Kit was used to reverse transcribe all of the isolated RNA, meaning that expressed TCRB transcripts were what got sequenced. Naive, central memory and regulatory T cell samples underwent deep immunoSEQ sequencing, averaging around 3.9 million total reads per sample. Sorted cells were lysed in RLT buffer and RNA was extracted with DNase-treated RNeasy Micro or Mini kits, depending on cell number. Each cell subset was processed on its own to prevent cross-contamination, while patient and healthy donor samples were processed together. TCRB sequences were amplified from cDNA with the immunoSEQ multiplex PCR, producing 87-bp fragments spanning the CDR3 region. The amplicons were sequenced using the Illumina HiSeq platform. The published analysis was carried out like this. Synthetic template baselines were used to correct PCR bias computationally, reads within Hamming distance 2 were collapsed together, and singletons that could not be merged were discarded. Reads were aligned to IMGT to assign V, D and J genes, CDR3 length, and insertions or deletions at six rearrangement sites. Clonotype counts were normalized to sorted cell number within each subset before computing true diversity and Gini coefficients with the tcR R package. Repertoire sharing was quantified using the overlap coefficient calculated on TCRB nucleotide sequences. Out-of-frame TCRB sequences from naive cells were analyzed as a proxy for the pre-selection repertoire. The immuneACCESS repertoire file appears here via TCRdb, limited to in-frame rearrangements. These files lack a portion of the clones; in checked studies, under half of the deficit traces to unresolved V genes, and the cause of the others is not known. V and J calls and clone size are copied from that table; D and trimming were computed from the DNA. This sample holds hundreds of thousands of clones; roughly a sixth were observed only once. Of the sample, about 0.093% falls within the top ten clones.

There are 15 amino acids in the CDR3, from cysteine to phenylalanine inclusive. The kept DNA is CDR3 alone, 45 bases in frame from the first base. Based on the germline V gene, the CDR1 and CDR2 sequences are SGHRS and YFSETQ. Cut back by 4 bases and 2 bases, the V and J ends lie 13 bases apart. The sample holds a few counts of this clone. Its antigen is unknown. No base quality information exists; no much larger clone differs at one position. Each donor gave one peripheral blood draw, averaging roughly 100 mL, which was collected into heparinised tubes. Using a panel that included CD45RO, CCR7, CD25, CD127, CD95 and CD27, naive, central memory, regulatory and stem cell-like memory CD4+ T cells were sorted on a BD FACSAria II. A purity above 98% was achieved for all sorted populations. PBMCs were isolated right away by Lymphoprep density gradient centrifugation and were stained directly, without culture. So that batch effects would be minimized, each experiment stained and sorted samples in pairs, pairing one healthy donor with one patient.

The origin of this receptor is a man between 18 and 29 years old in good health. The V and J genes are TRBV5-1 and TRBJ1-5, with the identity of the D gene unclear. The material sequenced was naive CD4+ T cells from blood. Interpreted using the paper, the cell subset or site label stands for: true naive CD4+ T cells. The nucleotide sequence is TGCGCCAGCAGCCTGCTGGGGTCAGGCAATCAGCCCCAGCATTTT. Its protein product is CASSLLGSGNQPQHF.